Shown below are 32 T cell receptor beta chains from a single sample sequenced in a study of blood T cell repertoires in COVID-19 (dated by TCRdb to 2020 to 2021). Library generation was performed with the immunoSEQ multiplex PCR assay. This immuneACCESS table, as held by TCRdb, lists in-frame sequences with V and J called but not all clones. Of the missing ones, under half trace to an unresolved V gene in checked studies; the others have no known cause. The sample table records about 160,000 clones; 82% of these occur just once. The top ten clonotypes cover more than 6% of the sample. Sequenced sample: peripheral blood. The receptors were sampled from a woman aged 40 to 50 with COVID-19, enrolled during active disease.

The chain carries TRBV3-1 (or the pseudogene TRBV3-2) and TRBJ2-5; 9 bases fit TRBD2. This CDR3 contains 15 residues. Germline CDR1 and CDR2: LGHDT and YNNKEL (reference sequence). Trimming took 2 bases from V and 5 from J; bases not matched to a gene: 6. The CDR3 here is CASSQLSGSFETQYF. Here the CDR3 DNA reads TGTGCCAGCAGCCAACTTAGCGGGAGCTTCGAGACCCAGTACTTC.

This chain joins TRBV18 and TRBJ2-3; 10 positions match TRBD2. V lost 2 bases, J lost 4 bases, and 6 bases stayed unmatched. The CDR3 runs to 16 residues. The germline gives CDR1 KGHSH, CDR2 LQKENI. The chain's CDR3 is CASSPSGGAVADTQYF. In DNA form, the CDR3 reads TGTGCCAGCTCACCAAGCGGGGGGGCCGTTGCAGATACGCAGTATTTT.

This chain links TRBV27 with TRBJ2-1, with 9 bases identical to TRBD2. The CDR3 loop spans 16 amino acids. Germline-derived CDR1 and CDR2 are MNHEY and SMNVEV (reference sequence). The J segment lost 4 bases and the V segment lost 8 bases, leaving 12 bases of the junction unmatched. CDR3 bases: TGTGCCAGCCTGGAGCGGGGGGCGGGAATTTACAATGAGCAGTTCTTC. It specifies CASLERGAGIYNEQFF.

This chain links TRBV27 with TRBJ1-2; no firm D call. Per the germline V gene, CDR1 is MNHEY and CDR2 is SMNVEV (reference sequence). V was trimmed by 4 bases and J by 2 bases, leaving 23 bases between them. This CDR3 spans 18 amino acids. CDR3 coding DNA: TGTGCCAGCAGTTCGAACGTTCTACAGCAGTCCAAGAACTATGGCTACACCTTC. Translated: CASSSNVLQQSKNYGYTF.

CDR3 protein: CASSWDFEREQYF. CDR3 coding DNA: TGTGCCAGCAGTTGGGACTTTGAGAGGGAGCAGTACTTC. The chain uses TRBV5-6 and TRBJ2-7; the D gene is possibly TRBD2 (6 bases). The CDR3 totals 13 residues. Trimming pared 5 bases from V and 7 bases from J, leaving 16 bases between. In germline, CDR1 is SGHDT, CDR2 YYEEEE.

J is TRBJ1-2 and V is TRBV3-1 (or the pseudogene TRBV3-2); a weak D match, TRBD1 (5 bases). The V end lost 3 bases, the J end lost 8 bases, and 10 bases lay between the germline ends. Germline CDR1 LGHDT, CDR2 YNNKEL (reference sequence). CDR3 length equals 12 residues. The CDR3 is CASSQLGLGYTF. CDR3 in DNA: TGTGCCAGCAGCCAGTTGGGGCTCGGCTACACCTTC.

V gene TRBV7-3 combines with J gene TRBJ1-6; D remains ambiguous. Between the trimmed V and J ends, which lost 6 bases and 7 bases, there was a span of 10 bases. The CDR3 spans 13 residues. Germline V gene sequence: CDR1 SGHTA, CDR2 FQGTGA. The CDR3 bases are TGTGCCAGCAGATACACCGTCAATTCACCCCTCCACTTT. This encodes CASRYTVNSPLHF.

This chain links TRBV7-9 with TRBJ2-5, with D uncertain. The V end lost 5 bases, the J end lost 5 bases, and 9 bases lay between the germline ends. The germline V gene encodes CDR1 SEHNR and CDR2 FQNEAQ (reference sequence). CDR3 size: 12 residues. The CDR3 loop reads CASSLVLETQYF. The DNA of the CDR3 is TGTGCCAGCAGCCTTGTCTTGGAGACCCAGTACTTC.

The chain recombines TRBV4-1 with TRBJ2-3; tentatively, D is TRBD2 (6 bases). The CDR3 contains 15 residues. Trimming left V 1 base short and J 2 bases short, with 10 bases between. Germline V CDR1 and CDR2: MGHRA, YSYEKL. As DNA, the CDR3 is TGCGCCAGCAGCCAAGTTAGGACTACCACAGATACGCAGTATTTT. Encoded protein: CASSQVRTTTDTQYF.

The chain is built from TRBV7-9 and TRBJ2-7; D unresolved. Between the trimmed V and J ends, which lost 5 bases and 5 bases, there was a span of 10 bases. Germline V gives CDR1 SEHNR, CDR2 FQNEAQ (reference sequence). This CDR3 is built from 12 residues. The CDR3 DNA sequence: TGTGCCAGCAGCACACTTAGCCACGAGCAGTACTTC. Amino acid sequence: CASSTLSHEQYF.

CDR3 residues: CATSDSASVNSYNEQFF. The CDR3 coding sequence is TGTGCCACCAGTGATTCGGCCAGCGTGAACTCCTACAATGAGCAGTTCTTC. The rearrangement uses TRBV24-1 and TRBJ2-1; D not certain. Germline-derived CDR1 and CDR2 are KGHDR and SFDVKD. V was pared by 2 bases and J by 0 bases, with 13 bases between. This CDR3 has 17 residues.

The rearrangement uses TRBV6-1 and TRBJ2-3; the match to TRBD1 covers 9 bases. Per germline, CDR1 MNHNS and CDR2 SASEGT. The CDR3 covers 17 residues. V was clipped by 3 bases and J by 6 bases; unmatched bases: 13. The CDR3 region is CASSDRFGTGYSDTQYF. The CDR3 region has the DNA TGTGCCAGCAGTGATAGATTCGGGACAGGGTATTCGGATACGCAGTATTTT.

The chain recombines TRBV11-3 with TRBJ2-1, with 7 bases matching TRBD2. This CDR3 has 17 residues. Germline V lookup: CDR1 SGHNT, CDR2 YENEEA. Losses at the gene ends were 6 bases for V and 1 base for J; bases not matched to a gene: 12. CDR3 region: CASSSGRPSTSYNEQFF. The CDR3 DNA reads as TGTGCCAGCAGTTCCGGGAGGCCATCAACTTCCTACAATGAGCAGTTCTTC.

This clone occurred once. This rearrangement joins TRBV29-1 to TRBJ2-5, with 10 bases that match TRBD1. CDR3 length: 14 amino acids. Trimming removed 2 bases from V and 7 bases from J; junction bases left unmatched: 7. Germline V gives CDR1 SQVTM, CDR2 ANQGSEA. The CDR3 bases are TGCAGCGTTGAAAGGGGGACAGGGGTTGGGACCCAGTACTTC. Protein product: CSVERGTGVGTQYF.

CDR3 sequence reads: CASSPVQGLNQPQHF. In nucleotides, the CDR3 is TGTGCCAGCAGCCCCGTCCAGGGGTTAAATCAGCCCCAGCATTTT. The rearrangement joins TRBV11-2 to TRBJ1-5, with D possibly matching TRBD1 (6 bases). Germline CDR1 reads SGHAT; CDR2 reads FQNNGV. The V end lost 5 bases, the J end lost 4 bases, and 15 bases lay between the germline ends. This CDR3 has 15 residues.

This clone showed up many times. V and J are TRBV18 and TRBJ1-4; the D is unclear. This CDR3 is 16 amino acids long. V was trimmed by 5 bases and J by 0 bases, leaving 13 bases between them. Looked up from germline, CDR1 is KGHSH and CDR2 is LQKENI. CDR3 DNA sequence: TGTGCCAGCTCAACAACGCAAATTGCAACTAATGAAAAACTGTTTTTT. This encodes CASSTTQIATNEKLFF. Full variable domain (rest looked up from reference TRBV18 and TRBJ1-4): NAGVMQNPRHLVRRRGQEARLRCSPMKGHSHVYWYRQLPEEGLKFMVYLQKENIIDESGMPKERFSAEFPKEGPSILRIQQVVRGDSAAYFCASSTTQIATNEKLFFGSGTQLSVL.

This chain uses TRBV7-6 with TRBJ2-7; 10 bases are a match to TRBD2. In germline, CDR1 is SGHVS, CDR2 FNYEAQ. V shed 5 bases and J 6 bases; nucleotides not matched to a gene: 13. This CDR3 region has 16 residues. CDR3 in amino acids: CASSEKASGSGGEQYF. The CDR3 DNA follows: TGTGCCAGCAGCGAAAAGGCTAGCGGGAGCGGAGGCGAGCAGTACTTC. Based on the CDR3 plus reference TRBV7-6 and TRBJ2-7, the full variable domain is GAGVSQSPRYKVTKRGQDVALRCDPISGHVSLYWYRQALGQGPEFLTYFNYEAQQDKSGLPNDRFSAERPEGSISTLTIQRTEQRDSAMYRCASSEKASGSGGEQYFGPGTRLTVT.

The V and J genes are TRBV12-5 and TRBJ1-4, with TRBD1 identical over 7 bases. With 5 bases clipped from V and 0 bases from J, the junction kept 9 bases outside the gene matches. Looked up from germline, CDR1 is LGHNT and CDR2 is FRNRAP. The CDR3 length is 17 residues. The CDR3 DNA sequence: TGTGCTAGTGGTCGGGGACAGAGTTCCGCAACTAATGAAAAACTGTTTTTT. Amino acid sequence: CASGRGQSSATNEKLFF.

This chain connects TRBV19 to TRBJ1-5, with a possible D match to TRBD1 (5 bases). This CDR3 spans 14 amino acids. Trimming left V 3 bases short and J 0 bases short, with 6 bases between. Germline CDR1 and CDR2: LNHDA and SQIVND (reference sequence). The chain's CDR3 is CASSIGHSNQPQHF. As DNA, the CDR3 is TGTGCCAGTAGTATTGGACATAGCAATCAGCCCCAGCATTTT.

This clone was detected only once. This sequence joins TRBV2 and TRBJ1-5; 9 nucleotides align to TRBD1. The J segment lost 0 bases and the V segment lost 6 bases, leaving 9 bases of the junction unmatched. This CDR3 region has 17 residues. Germline V lookup: CDR1 SNHLY, CDR2 FYNNEI. CDR3 sequence (DNA): TGTGCCAGCAGGGGACAGGGCGAAGAAGTTAGCAATCAGCCCCAGCATTTT. Translating gives CASRGQGEEVSNQPQHF.

V is TRBV29-1 and J is TRBJ2-2, with 12 bases aligning to TRBD1. Trimming at V came to 5 bases and at J to 3 bases, leaving 7 bases not matched to a gene. The germline gives CDR1 SQVTM, CDR2 ANQGSEA. This CDR3 spans 16 amino acids. CDR3 DNA sequence: TGCAGCGTTAACCGGGACAGGGGGCGCGACACCGGGGAGCTGTTTTTT. Encoded protein: CSVNRDRGRDTGELFF.

This chain links TRBV5-4 with TRBJ2-5, with 7 bases aligning to TRBD2. This CDR3 spans 14 amino acids. V shed 2 bases and J 5 bases; nucleotides not matched to a gene: 6. CDR1 is SGHNT, CDR2 YYREEE, per germline (reference sequence). The CDR3 nucleotides read TGTGCCAGCAGCTTTGGCGGGGGTTGGGAGACCCAGTACTTC. Amino acids: CASSFGGGWETQYF.

The chain has TRBV30 and TRBJ1-1; 8 bases agree with TRBD1. The V and J ends lost 2 bases and 1 base, in that order; junction bases with no gene match: 6. This CDR3 has 15 amino acids. Germline V gene data show CDR1 as GTSNPN and CDR2 as SVGIG (reference sequence). CDR3 loop: CAWSTRGLQNTEAFF. CDR3 in DNA: TGTGCCTGGAGTACCAGGGGGCTCCAGAACACTGAAGCTTTCTTT.

This chain uses TRBV18 with TRBJ1-1, with D tentatively TRBD1 (5 bases). CDR3 length equals 15 residues. Germline assignment: CDR1 KGHSH and CDR2 LQKENI. Trimming removed 8 bases from V and 0 bases from J, with 16 bases in between. In DNA, the CDR3 is TGTGCCAGCCCGCCGGGGGGGTACATGAACACTGAAGCTTTCTTT. Translation gives CASPPGGYMNTEAFF.

This clone was detected a few times. This chain links TRBV5-1 with TRBJ2-7; 8 bases fit TRBD2. The CDR3 has 16 amino acids. The junction had 9 bases not matched to a gene; V was cut back by 4 bases and J by 0 bases. Germline CDR1 and CDR2: SGHRS and YFSETQ. The CDR3 region is CASSLLAGGSSYEQYF. CDR3 DNA sequence: TGCGCCAGCAGCCTTCTAGCGGGTGGGAGCTCCTACGAGCAGTACTTC.

The chain couples TRBV27 to TRBJ1-4; no reliable D call. From germline, CDR1 is MNHEY and CDR2 SMNVEV (reference sequence). Trimming stripped 5 bases from V and 4 bases from J, with 8 bases between. The CDR3 covers 13 residues. CDR3 loop: CASSEHGNEKLFF. The CDR3 DNA reads TGTGCCAGCAGTGAGCACGGTAATGAAAAACTGTTTTTT.

This rearrangement joins TRBV6-6 to TRBJ2-7; no firm D call. Between the trimmed V and J ends, which lost 5 bases and 6 bases, there was a span of 26 bases. Germline-derived CDR1 and CDR2 are MNHNY and SVGAGI (reference sequence). The CDR3 runs to 17 residues. The CDR3 region has the DNA TGTGCCAGCAGTCGACTGAACATCCCCGAGTTACAGACCGAGCAGTACTTC. This codes for CASSRLNIPELQTEQYF.

This rearrangement joins TRBV19 to TRBJ2-1; D possibly corresponds to TRBD2 (7 bases). Germline CDR1 LNHDA, CDR2 SQIVND (reference sequence). CDR3 length: 15 amino acids. The V and J ends lost 3 bases and 8 bases respectively, with 17 bases between them. The CDR3 bases are TGTGCCAGTAGTATCGGTGGGGGGGCCCCTGATGAGCAGTTCTTC. Encoded protein: CASSIGGGAPDEQFF.

The V call is TRBV4-1, the J call TRBJ1-4; 8 positions agree with TRBD1. Germline lookup yields CDR1 MGHRA and CDR2 YSYEKL. V lost 4 bases and J lost 4; bases outside the gene matches: 5. This CDR3 region has 15 residues. The CDR3 spells CASSPGQANNEKLFF. The CDR3 DNA sequence: TGCGCCAGCAGCCCGGGACAGGCGAATAATGAAAAACTGTTTTTT.

This clone was seen once. CDR3 protein: CASSRLTSGRYNEQFF. The CDR3 nucleotides are TGTGCCAGCAGTCGACTAACTAGCGGGAGGTACAATGAGCAGTTCTTC. The chain has TRBV6-2 or TRBV6-3 and TRBJ2-1; TRBD2 matches 12 bases. The CDR3 is made up of 16 amino acids. Germline V gene lookup returns CDR1 MNHEY and CDR2 SVGEGT. J was trimmed by 4 bases and V by 5 bases; bases with no gene match: 6.

The V and J genes are TRBV27 and TRBJ2-7, with a tentative D call TRBD2 (5 bases). The CDR3 has 15 amino acids. V lost 5 bases and J 4 bases, leaving 18 bases between the germline ends. The germline V gene has CDR1 MNHEY and CDR2 SMNVEV (reference sequence). CDR3 in DNA: TGTGCCAGCAGTCGGGGTGTGGCGGAGTTATACGAGCAGTACTTC. It translates to CASSRGVAELYEQYF.

This sequence joins TRBV7-3 and TRBJ2-6; 7 bases line up with TRBD1. CDR3 size: 18 residues. Unmatched junction bases numbered 6, after V lost 1 base and J lost 0 bases. Germline loops: CDR1 SGHTA, CDR2 FQGTGA. The CDR3 protein is CASSLRAGGDSGANVLTF. Written as DNA, the CDR3 is TGTGCCAGCAGCTTAAGGGCAGGGGGAGACTCTGGGGCCAACGTCCTGACTTTC.